This T cell receptor (beta chain) was profiled in a study of radiotherapy plus CTLA-4 blockade in lung cancer. Whole-study context: Objective responses were documented in about 18% of patients, with disease control in around 31%.

About this clone: Its target is not known.

There are 14 residues in the CDR3. V gave up 6 bases and J gave up 2 bases; unmatched junction bases: 6. Germline-derived CDR1 and CDR2 are MDHEN and SYDVKM. Sequencing was performed with immunoSEQ multiplex PCR; in TCRdb, only in-frame clones are kept and a portion is missing. The sample carries roughly 76,000 clones, over 65% recorded once. Findings and limits, study-wide: Radiotherapy with ipilimumab was followed by blood expansion of tumor-derived clones.

The chain uses TRBV28 and TRBJ2-5, with 7 bases aligning to TRBD1. Source: peripheral blood, taken from a patient treated with radiotherapy plus ipilimumab. The sequence was collected from a human donor with non-small cell lung cancer whose response to radiotherapy plus ipilimumab could not be evaluated. CDR3 sequence (DNA): TGTGCCAGCAGCGACCCGGGACAGCAAGAGACCCAGTACTTC. This translates into CASSDPGQQETQYF.